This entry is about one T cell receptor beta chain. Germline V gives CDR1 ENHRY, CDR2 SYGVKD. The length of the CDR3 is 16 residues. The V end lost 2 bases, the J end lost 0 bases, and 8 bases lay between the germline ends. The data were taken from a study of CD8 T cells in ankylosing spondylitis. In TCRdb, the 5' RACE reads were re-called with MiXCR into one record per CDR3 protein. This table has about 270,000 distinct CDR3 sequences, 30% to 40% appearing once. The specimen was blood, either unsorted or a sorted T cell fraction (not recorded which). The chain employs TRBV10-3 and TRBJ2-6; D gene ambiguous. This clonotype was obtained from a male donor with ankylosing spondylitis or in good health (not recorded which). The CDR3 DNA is TGTGCCATCAGTGAGAGAGTGTCCTCTGGGGCCAACGTCCTGACTTTC. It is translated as CAISERVSSGANVLTF.